The rows below give T cell receptor beta chains drawn from one sample of a study of blood T cell repertoires in COVID-19. The repertoire was sequenced with immunoSEQ multiplex PCR; TCRdb's copy has only in-frame clones and lacks some. The data hold under 300,000 clones, with 86% observed a single time. The sequenced sample was peripheral blood. These receptors came from a man older than 75 with acute or convalescent COVID-19. Both conserved end residues are part of each CDR3. D genes are given only for firm matches. Expanded clones get a size class; other rows say once, few or many, or leave the size out.

v_gene	j_gene	d_gene	abundance	CDR3nt	CDR3aa
TRBV7-6	TRBJ2-1	TRBD1	once	TGTGCCAGCAGCTTCACAGGGGTCTCGTACAATGAGCAGTTCTTC	CASSFTGVSYNEQFF
TRBV10-3	TRBJ1-1	NA	NA	TGTGCCATCAGTGAGTCGGGGGGGGCAGCGGGTTTGAACACTGAAGCTTTCTTT	CAISESGGAAGLNTEAFF
TRBV24-1	TRBJ2-2	NA	NA	TGTGCCACCAGTGATCCCGGCGGGACCAAAGCGGGGGAGCTGTTTTTT	CATSDPGGTKAGELFF
TRBV5-6	TRBJ2-7	NA	NA	TGTGCCAGCAGCCCGGGACTTTCCTACGAGCAGTACTTC	CASSPGLSYEQYF
TRBV1	TRBJ1-6	NA	once	TGCACCAGCAGCCAAGAGGGCCGGAATTCACCCCTCCACTTT	CTSSQEGRNSPLHF
TRBV28	TRBJ1-4	NA	NA	TGTGCCAGCAGTTTCTGGACAGTGAATGAAAAACTGTTTTTT	CASSFWTVNEKLFF
TRBV5-6	TRBJ2-7	TRBD1	NA	TGTGCCAGCAGCCTCACCGGGACAGTAGCCTACGAGCAGTACTTC	CASSLTGTVAYEQYF
TRBV11-1	TRBJ2-1	TRBD2	NA	TGTGCCACGGGACTAGCGGGAGGAAATGAGCAGTTCTTC	CATGLAGGNEQFF
TRBV5-1	TRBJ1-4	NA	NA	TGCGCCAGCAGCTTGGCTAGCGGGGGAGAAAAACTGTTTTTT	CASSLASGGEKLFF
TRBV2	TRBJ2-2	NA	NA	TGTGCCAGCAGCCCGGCGACTACAAACACCGGGGAGCTGTTTTTT	CASSPATTNTGELFF
TRBV19	TRBJ2-1	NA	NA	TGTGCCAGTAGTTCCCAAGGGGTAAATGAGCAGTTCTTC	CASSSQGVNEQFF
TRBV6-1	TRBJ1-1	NA	NA	TGTGCCAGCAGTGAAATATCGTCCGGTGAAGCTTTCTTT	CASSEISSGEAFF
TRBV7-2	TRBJ2-1	TRBD2	NA	TGTGCCAGCAGCCCGCGACTAGCGGGAGGATCTCTGGAGCAGTTCTTC	CASSPRLAGGSLEQFF
TRBV28	TRBJ1-5	NA	NA	TGTGCCAGCAGTTTATTGGGGGGGCAGGACAGCAATCAGCCCCAGCATTTT	CASSLLGGQDSNQPQHF
TRBV5-4	TRBJ2-7	TRBD1	NA	TGTGCCAGCAGCTTTCCGGGACAGGGGTTAAACGAGCAGTACTTC	CASSFPGQGLNEQYF
TRBV28	TRBJ2-5	TRBD2	NA	TGTGCCAGCAGTTTTGGGGCGGGAGGGCCGCAAGAGACCCAGTACTTC	CASSFGAGGPQETQYF
TRBV28	TRBJ1-2	NA	NA	TGTGCCAGCAGTTCTAGGTCCGAGTATGGCTACACCTTC	CASSSRSEYGYTF
TRBV28	TRBJ2-2	NA	NA	TGTGCCAGCAGGATCTTAGGAGTGCGAATCGGGGAGCTGTTTTTT	CASRILGVRIGELFF
TRBV4-1	TRBJ2-7	NA	NA	TGCGCCAGCAGCCCCCCGGGACACAGCTCCTACGAGCAGTACTTC	CASSPPGHSSYEQYF
TRBV3-1/TRBV3-2	TRBJ2-2	TRBD1	NA	TGTGCCAGCAGGGACAGGTCGTACACCGGGGAGCTGTTTTTT	CASRDRSYTGELFF
TRBV27	TRBJ1-2	NA	NA	TGTGCCAGCAGTTTATCGTATAGCTCTAACTATGGCTACACCTTC	CASSLSYSSNYGYTF
TRBV10-1	TRBJ2-7	NA	NA	TGCGCCAGCAGTGGAGCCTACGAGCAGTACTTC	CASSGAYEQYF
TRBV3-1/TRBV3-2	TRBJ1-2	NA	NA	TGTGCCAGCAGCCATGGACAGAGTGGCTACACCTTC	CASSHGQSGYTF
TRBV5-4	TRBJ2-5	TRBD2	NA	TGTGCCAGCAGCTTGGGTGGGCTAGCGGGGTCCTACAGTAGGGAGACCCAGTACTTC	CASSLGGLAGSYSRETQYF
TRBV4-3	TRBJ2-1	TRBD1	NA	TGCGCCAGCAGCCAAGGAGCGGGACAGGGGGCCAATGAGCAGTTCTTC	CASSQGAGQGANEQFF
TRBV12-3/TRBV12-4	TRBJ2-3	NA	NA	TGTGCCAGCAGTTTGCGCTCTGATACGCAGTATTTT	CASSLRSDTQYF
TRBV7-6	TRBJ2-7	TRBD1	NA	TGTGCCAGCAGCTCCAAACCGGGACAGGGGGCGATCTACGAGCAGTACTTC	CASSSKPGQGAIYEQYF
TRBV6-2/TRBV6-3	TRBJ1-5	NA	NA	TGTGCCAGCAGTTACTCGATATTGGATCAGGGAGGGGATAGCAATCAGCCCCAGCATTTT	CASSYSILDQGGDSNQPQHF
TRBV5-4	TRBJ1-2	TRBD1	NA	TGTGCCAGCAGCTTGCTAGGACAGGGGGCGGGTGGCTACACCTTC	CASSLLGQGAGGYTF
TRBV4-2	TRBJ1-2	NA	NA	TGTGCCAGCAGCCAAGATCTAGAGTCGTATGGGGGCTACACCTTC	CASSQDLESYGGYTF
TRBV18	TRBJ1-1	NA	NA	TGTGCCAGCTCACCATCGGCAGGCAGGGACACTGAAGCTTTCTTT	CASSPSAGRDTEAFF
TRBV6-5	TRBJ1-1	NA	NA	TGTGCCAGCACCAGAAGTCTCACTGAAGCTTTCTTT	CASTRSLTEAFF
TRBV28	TRBJ2-7	NA	NA	TGTGCCAGCAGGTCGCCCACCCTCCGGGGCGAGCAGTACTTC	CASRSPTLRGEQYF
TRBV11-2	TRBJ1-5	NA	few	TGTGCCAGCAGCTTAACAGGTAATCAGCCCCAGCATTTT	CASSLTGNQPQHF
TRBV19	TRBJ1-4	TRBD1	NA	TGTGCCAGTACGGGACAGGGTTTGGAAAAACTGTTTTTT	CASTGQGLEKLFF
TRBV5-8	TRBJ1-2	NA	NA	TGTGCCAGCAGCTTGGGTCAACTACGCTACACCTTC	CASSLGQLRYTF
TRBV5-1	TRBJ2-7	NA	NA	TGCGCCAGCAGCTTGGAGCTGGACAAGTCCTACGAGCAGTACTTC	CASSLELDKSYEQYF